This T cell receptor beta chain was captured in a study of human T cells and chemical hapten exposure. Germline V gene sequence: CDR1 SGHTS, CDR2 YDEGEE. This CDR3 is built from 14 residues. Unmatched junction bases numbered 3, after V lost 0 bases and J lost 7 bases. In its sample, this clonotype was seen many times. Time point: pre-sensitization, week 0. Specified treatment: therapeutic diphenylcyclopropenone sensitization with weekly scalp DPC. Ahead of each patch test application, blood was drawn. MiXCR, run by TCRdb on the RACE reads, gives a single entry per CDR3 protein. The sample includes over 85,000 distinct CDR3 sequences, under 14% of them seen just once.

The receptor was derived from a woman aged 55-69 years with alopecia areata. Some clones in this sample may be carry-over from other donors' samples. The rearrangement joins TRBV5-8 to TRBJ2-1, with 8 positions matching TRBD2. The source material was whole blood, sampled in connection with sensitization to the hapten diphenylcyclopropenone (DPC). Here the CDR3 DNA reads TGTGCCAGCAGCTTGGAAACTAGCGGTAATGAGCAGTTCTTC. Translated: CASSLETSGNEQFF.